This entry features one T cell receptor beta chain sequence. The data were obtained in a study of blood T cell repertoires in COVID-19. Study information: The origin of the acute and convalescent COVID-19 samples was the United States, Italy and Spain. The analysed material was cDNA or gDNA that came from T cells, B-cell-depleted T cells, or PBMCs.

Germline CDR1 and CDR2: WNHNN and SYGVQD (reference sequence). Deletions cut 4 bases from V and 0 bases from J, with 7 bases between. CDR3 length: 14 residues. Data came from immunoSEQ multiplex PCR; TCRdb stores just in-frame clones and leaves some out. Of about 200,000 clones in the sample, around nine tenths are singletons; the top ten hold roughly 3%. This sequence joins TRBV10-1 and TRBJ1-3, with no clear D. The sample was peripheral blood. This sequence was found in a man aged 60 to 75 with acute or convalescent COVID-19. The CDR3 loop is CASSASASGNTIYF. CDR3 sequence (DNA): TGCGCCAGCAGTGCTAGTGCCTCTGGAAACACCATATATTTT.